This T cell receptor (beta chain) was documented in a study of identical twins. To note about this clonotype: Because the CDR3 is missing its conserved closing phenylalanine or tryptophan, this is likely a read error.

TCRdb independently ran MiXCR on the 5' RACE reads; one entry per CDR3 protein. The sample contains 150,000 or so distinct CDR3 sequences, around 3.6% of which appear only once. Sample: memory T cells sorted from blood. The TCR sequence derives from a man aged 18 to 29 in good health.

CDR3 loop: CASSLEGTRSHEQFS. CDR3 DNA sequence: TGTGCCAGCAGCCTAGAGGGGACTAGATCCCATGAGCAGTTCTCC. J is TRBJ2-1 and V is TRBV9; TRBD2 agrees at 8 bases. The ends lost 4 bases at V and 8 bases at J; junction bases unmatched: 11. Germline V gives CDR1 SGDLS, CDR2 YYNGEE. The CDR3 is made up of 15 amino acids.